These 21 T cell receptor beta chains were all obtained from the same sample, sequenced in a study of cytomegalovirus exposure and HLA in healthy donors. A multiplex PCR was run with 60 Vbeta primers and 13 Jbeta primers. Method: immunoSEQ multiplex PCR; TCRdb's copy keeps in-frame clones and lacks some. The table includes about 220,000 clones, more than 60% detected once. Sample: PBMCs. These receptors were obtained from a woman in her 30s in good health and CMV-seronegative.

A word on this clone: At one of its ends the junction is not consistent with the germline gene, which may arise from a read error. This sequence joins TRBV5-1 and TRBJ1-1, with 8 positions matching TRBD1. This CDR3 has 17 residues. The germline V gene encodes CDR1 SGHRS and CDR2 YFSETQ. For the CDR3, the DNA is TGCGTCAGCAGCTTACGACAGGGGAGTACTTTGAACACTGAAGCTTTCTTT. This codes for CVSSLRQGSTLNTEAFF.

With regard to this clone: The identical CDR3 is also encoded by other nucleotide sequences in the sample. V is TRBV30 and J is TRBJ1-5; D possibly corresponds to TRBD1 (5 bases). The CDR3 spans 15 residues. Trimming left V 1 base short and J 10 bases short, with 20 bases between. CDR1 and CDR2 from the germline V gene are GTSNPN and SVGIG (reference sequence). CDR3 DNA sequence: TGTGCCTGGAGTGACCGGAGGGGCGGGCATCCCCCCCAGCATTTT. Translating it yields CAWSDRRGGHPPQHF.

V usage is TRBV18 and J usage is TRBJ2-7; D perhaps matches TRBD2 (5 bases). The CDR3 runs to 14 residues. Germline loops: CDR1 KGHSH, CDR2 LQKENI. Between the trimmed V and J ends, which lost 1 base and 3 bases, there was a span of 10 bases. The CDR3 reads CASSPQAGGYEQYF. The DNA for the CDR3 is TGTGCCAGCTCACCACAGGCAGGAGGCTACGAGCAGTACTTC.

The CDR3: CSVEVVSGYNEQFF. CDR3 DNA sequence: TGCAGCGTTGAAGTTGTTAGCGGTTACAATGAGCAGTTCTTC. The V call is TRBV29-1, the J call TRBJ2-1; TRBD2 might be the D (6 bases). CDR1 SQVTM and CDR2 ANQGSEA come from the germline V gene. Trimming left V 1 base short and J 4 bases short, with 11 bases between. The CDR3 totals 14 residues.

V and J are TRBV7-9 and TRBJ1-2; TRBD1 agrees at 7 bases. Germline V CDR1 and CDR2: SEHNR, FQNEAQ (reference sequence). The CDR3 is 15 residues long. Trimming removed 3 bases from V and 0 bases from J; junction bases left unmatched: 4. The CDR3 protein is CASSFDGTANYGYTF. CDR3 nucleotides: TGTGCCAGCAGCTTCGACGGGACAGCTAACTATGGCTACACCTTC.

This clone appeared a few times. The V and J genes are TRBV7-8 and TRBJ2-1, with 8 bases that match TRBD2. V was clipped by 5 bases and J by 0 bases; unmatched bases: 9. This CDR3 comprises 17 residues. CDR1 is SGHVS, CDR2 FQNEAQ, per germline. The CDR3 sequence: CASSPALAGYSYNEQFF. The CDR3 bases are TGTGCCAGCAGCCCCGCTCTAGCGGGTTACTCCTACAATGAGCAGTTCTTC.

The count of this clone is one. The V call is TRBV2, the J call TRBJ1-5; TRBD1 might be the D (6 bases). CDR1 is SNHLY and CDR2 is FYNNEI in the germline V gene. The CDR3 is made up of 13 amino acids. V gave up 7 bases and J gave up 6 bases, with 13 bases separating them. CDR3 nucleotides: TGTGCCAGCAACCTGGGGGCGGGTCAGCCCCAGCATTTT. Protein product: CASNLGAGQPQHF. Combining the CDR3 with reference TRBV2 and TRBJ1-5 gives the whole variable domain EPEVTQTPSHQVTQMGQEVILRCVPISNHLYFYWYRQILGQKVEFLVSFYNNEISEKSEIFDDQFSVERPDGSNFTLKIRSTKLEDSAMYFCASNLGAGQPQHFGDGTRLSIL.

The chain couples TRBV6-5 to TRBJ1-4; TRBD1 aligns across 10 bases. CDR1 is MNHEY, CDR2 SVGAGI, per germline. This CDR3 has 13 amino acids. V was clipped by 6 bases and J by 8 bases; unmatched bases: 3. For the CDR3, the DNA is TGTGCCAGCAGGGGACAGGGGTGGGAAAAACTGTTTTTT. It yields the protein CASRGQGWEKLFF.

Concerning this clone: This sample includes further DNA sequences coding for the same CDR3. The chain couples TRBV11-2 to TRBJ2-2, with 14 bases identical to TRBD2. The CDR3 consists of 20 residues. The trim removed 0 bases at V and 7 bases at J, leaving 13 bases unmatched. CDR1 and CDR2 from the germline V gene are SGHAT and FQNNGV. CDR3 bases: TGTGCCAGCAGCTTAGATCGGACCGGGACTAGCGGGAGTGTGGGCGGGGAGCTGTTTTTT. Translating gives CASSLDRTGTSGSVGGELFF.

This clone was seen a few times. The V and J genes are TRBV19 and TRBJ2-1; maybe TRBD2 (6 bases). V lost 3 bases, J lost 0 bases, and 12 bases lay in between. From germline, CDR1 is LNHDA and CDR2 SQIVND (reference sequence). CDR3 length equals 16 residues. The CDR3 sequence: CASSIEGRSSYNEQFF. DNA for the CDR3: TGTGCCAGTAGTATTGAAGGGAGGAGCTCCTACAATGAGCAGTTCTTC.

V is TRBV27 and J is TRBJ2-7; D gene ambiguous. Germline V gene data show CDR1 as MNHEY and CDR2 as SMNVEV (reference sequence). This CDR3 region has 14 residues. Trimming cost V 2 bases and J 0 bases, with 8 bases left between them. The chain's CDR3 is CASSLSRSSYEQYF. As DNA, the CDR3 is TGTGCCAGCAGTTTAAGCCGGAGCTCCTACGAGCAGTACTTC.

The chain uses TRBV7-6 and TRBJ2-5, with 7 bases fitting TRBD2. J gave up 4 bases and V 7 bases, and 3 bases lay outside the gene matches. This CDR3 spans 12 amino acids. Germline CDR1 SGHVS, CDR2 FNYEAQ. The CDR3 is CASTSGGETQYF. As DNA, the CDR3 is TGTGCCAGCACCTCGGGGGGAGAGACCCAGTACTTC. The whole variable domain, remainder taken from reference TRBV7-6 and TRBJ2-5, is GAGVSQSPRYKVTKRGQDVALRCDPISGHVSLYWYRQALGQGPEFLTYFNYEAQQDKSGLPNDRFSAERPEGSISTLTIQRTEQRDSAMYRCASTSGGETQYFGPGTRLLVL.

The CDR3 DNA reads TGTGCCAGCTTCGACCAACCGGGGACAGGACAATCCTACGAGCAGTACTTC. Its translation: CASFDQPGTGQSYEQYF. The chain couples TRBV18 to TRBJ2-7, with 8 bases lining up with TRBD1. Trimming at V came to 7 bases and at J to 1 base, leaving 15 bases not matched to a gene. The CDR3 length is 17 residues. The V gene's germline CDR1 is KGHSH and CDR2 LQKENI.

The chain couples TRBV18 to TRBJ1-3, with D tentatively TRBD1 (6 bases). Trimming removed 1 base from V and 0 bases from J, with 13 bases in between. This CDR3 has 17 amino acids. The germline CDR1 and CDR2 sequences are KGHSH and LQKENI. CDR3 sequence (DNA): TGTGCCAGCTCACCACTAAGTCAGGGGACCTCTGGAAACACCATATATTTT. Protein: CASSPLSQGTSGNTIYF.

This sequence joins TRBV7-2 and TRBJ2-5; TRBD1 matches at 8 bases. The CDR3 is 15 amino acids. Trimming cost V 5 bases and J 2 bases; bases outside gene matches: 7. Germline CDR1 reads SGHTA; CDR2 reads FQGNSA. The CDR3 coding sequence is TGTGCCAGCAGCCCCCAGACAGGGGAGCAAGAGACCCAGTACTTC. Encoded protein: CASSPQTGEQETQYF.

A few counts support this clone. The chain recombines TRBV6-1 with TRBJ1-1; weak D call: TRBD1 (6 bases). The CDR3 loop spans 14 amino acids. CDR1 is MNHNS and CDR2 is SASEGT in the germline V gene. V lost 3 bases and J lost 5, with 13 bases in between. In DNA, the CDR3 is TGTGCCAGCAGTGAGGGCAGGGGAAGAACTGAAGCTTTCTTT. Encoded protein: CASSEGRGRTEAFF.

J is TRBJ1-3 and V is TRBV7-8; D is uncertain. The germline V gene has CDR1 SGHVS and CDR2 FQNEAQ. The CDR3 totals 14 residues. V lost 2 bases and J lost 0, with 5 bases in between. CDR3 loop: CASSLSYSGNTIYF. CDR3 DNA: TGTGCCAGCAGCTTATCTTACTCTGGAAACACCATATATTTT.

CDR3: CASSSYGGVSYNEQFF. The CDR3 DNA reads TGTGCCAGCAGCTCCTATGGGGGGGTCTCCTACAATGAGCAGTTCTTC. The J gene is TRBJ2-1, the V gene TRBV11-2; 7 bases match TRBD2. Losses at the gene ends were 4 bases for V and 0 bases for J; bases not matched to a gene: 6. This CDR3 contains 16 residues. Per germline, CDR1 SGHAT and CDR2 FQNNGV.

CDR3 amino acids: CASSLILAGGRNTQYF. The CDR3 region has the DNA TGTGCCAGCAGTCTCATACTAGCGGGAGGTAGGAATACGCAGTATTTT. This chain links TRBV5-4 with TRBJ2-3; 12 nucleotides match TRBD2. The germline V gene encodes CDR1 SGHNT and CDR2 YYREEE (reference sequence). The CDR3 consists of 16 residues. V lost 5 bases to trimming and J lost 7 bases; unmatched junction nucleotides: 11.

The gene calls are TRBV7-3 and TRBJ2-7, with 13 bases fitting TRBD2. Germline values: CDR1 SGHTA, CDR2 FQGTGA. This CDR3 contains 15 residues. Unmatched junction bases numbered 4, after V lost 5 bases and J lost 3 bases. The CDR3 protein is CASSNRTSGGYEQYF. CDR3 nucleotides: TGTGCCAGCAGCAACCGGACTAGCGGGGGCTACGAGCAGTACTTC.

In this sample, this clone turned up a few times. The germline gene is not matched at one end of the junction; a read error may be the cause. Other DNA sequences in the same sample also yield this CDR3. The chain employs TRBV6-6 and TRBJ1-5; D uncertain. This CDR3 region has 12 residues. Germline CDR1 MNHNY, CDR2 SVGAGI (reference sequence). CDR3 DNA: TGTGCAAGCAGTTATTCGAGGAAGGATCAACATTTT. Translating gives CASSYSRKDQHF.